Following are 18 T cell receptor beta chains from one sample sequenced in a study of Graves' ophthalmopathy and Graves' hyperthyroidism. Amplification targeted the TCR beta CDR3 regions, with RNA transcripts as the source material. HTBI-primed RT-PCR formed the first round, and a multiplex PCR formed the second. TCRdb re-analysed the multiplex PCR reads in MiXCR, keeping a single row per CDR3 protein. The sample has about 14,000 distinct CDR3 sequences, 50% seen once. The sample consisted of peripheral blood. The receptor source for this set is a woman in her twenties or thirties with Graves' ophthalmopathy.

About this clonotype: A read error may produce the germline difference seen at one junction end. The chain joins TRBV10-3 to TRBJ2-7; 10 positions agree with TRBD1. The length of the CDR3 is 13 residues. CDR1 is ENHRY and CDR2 is SYGVKD in the germline V gene. CDR3 in DNA: TGTACCATCAGCCGACAGGGGGCCTACGAGCAGCACTTC. This sequence encodes CTISRQGAYEQHF.

The chain couples TRBV12-3 or TRBV12-4 to TRBJ2-3; D may be TRBD2 (6 bases). This CDR3 spans 11 amino acids. V gave up 3 bases and J gave up 10 bases, with 8 bases separating them. The DNA of the CDR3 is TGTGCCAGCAGTTTTGGGGACTCGCAGTATTTT. This gives the protein CASSFGDSQYF.

This clonotype turned up a few times. V usage is TRBV10-3 and J usage is TRBJ2-2, with 10 bases fitting TRBD1. CDR3 length: 15 amino acids. Germline-derived CDR1 and CDR2 are ENHRY and SYGVKD. The junction had 6 bases not matched to a gene; V was cut back by 6 bases and J by 5 bases. CDR3 nucleotide sequence: TGTGCCATCAGCCAGGACAGGGGGTATACCGGGGAGCTGTTTTTT. Its protein product is CAISQDRGYTGELFF.

The chain couples TRBV20-1 to TRBJ2-1; the match to TRBD2 covers 12 bases. The CDR3 has 14 amino acids. Germline lookup yields CDR1 DFQATT and CDR2 SNEGSKA (reference sequence). Here the CDR3 DNA reads TGCAGCTCCAAGACTAGCGGGAGTTACAATGAGCAGTTCTTC. This encodes CSSKTSGSYNEQFF.

This clonotype was seen ten or more times. The CDR3 spells CASSDGTEVDEQFF. The DNA of the CDR3 is TGTGCCAGCAGTGACGGGACAGAGGTCGATGAGCAGTTCTTC. V usage is TRBV6-1 and J usage is TRBJ2-1; 7 nucleotides match TRBD1. CDR3 length equals 14 residues. V was pared by 3 bases and J by 8 bases, with 7 bases of the junction left unmatched. Germline V gives CDR1 MNHNS, CDR2 SASEGT.

As to this clonotype: One end of the junction does not line up with germline, which may come from a read error. V is TRBV5-1 and J is TRBJ1-4; no firm D call. The germline V gene has CDR1 SGHRS and CDR2 YFSETQ. The CDR3 is made up of 13 amino acids. The CDR3 reads CARSLGWAEKLFF. CDR3 nucleotide sequence: TGTGCCAGGAGCTTGGGCTGGGCCGAAAAACTGTTTTTT.

On this clonotype itself: A much larger clone is a single base away; this may be a read error. This chain links TRBV10-3 with TRBJ2-5, with 9 bases fitting TRBD2. Looked up from germline, CDR1 is ENHRY and CDR2 is SYGVKD. This CDR3 is built from 14 residues. The J segment lost 3 bases and the V segment lost 8 bases, leaving 7 bases of the junction unmatched. CDR3 in amino acids: CAISGTSRKETQYF. CDR3 bases: TGTGCCATCTCCGGGACTAGCAGGAAAGAGACCCAGTACTTC.

The V gene is TRBV15, the J gene TRBJ2-3; 7 bases agree with TRBD2. J lost 5 bases, V lost 2 bases, and 7 bases had no gene match. Germline V gene lookup returns CDR1 LNHNV and CDR2 YYDKDF (reference sequence). The CDR3 totals 15 residues. Written as DNA, the CDR3 is TGTGCCACCAGCAGACCCAGCGGGAATGGAGATACGCAGTATTTT. Protein product: CATSRPSGNGDTQYF.

At least ten counts were recorded for this clonotype. The chain couples TRBV4-3 to TRBJ2-2, with D perhaps TRBD2 (6 bases). CDR1 is LGHNA and CDR2 is YSLEER in the germline V gene. The CDR3 has 17 amino acids. V was shortened by 0 bases and J by 0 bases, with 11 bases between the two germline ends. The CDR3 nucleotides read TGCGCCAGCAGCCAAGAACTATGGGGGGCGAACACCGGGGAGCTGTTTTTT. Encoded protein: CASSQELWGANTGELFF.

V usage is TRBV10-3 and J usage is TRBJ2-7, with 7 nucleotides matching TRBD1. Germline V gene data show CDR1 as ENHRY and CDR2 as SYGVKD. The CDR3 totals 16 residues. With 3 bases clipped from V and 0 bases from J, the junction kept 8 bases outside the gene matches. The CDR3 spells CAISDREQGISYEQYF. The DNA for the CDR3 is TGTGCCATCAGTGATAGAGAACAGGGGATCTCCTACGAGCAGTACTTC.

The V call is TRBV7-3, the J call TRBJ2-7; possibly TRBD2 for D (6 bases). V lost 5 bases to trimming and J lost 3 bases, with 11 bases between them. The CDR3 totals 13 residues. CDR1 is SGHTA and CDR2 is FQGTGA in the germline V gene. In DNA form, the CDR3 reads TGTGCCAGCAGCCTAGAGGGAGGCTACGAGCAGTACTTC. Protein product: CASSLEGGYEQYF.

About this clonotype: Its ends do not fully match the called genes, so a read error is possible. J is TRBJ1-2 and V is TRBV20-1; TRBD1 might be the D (5 bases). The CDR3 totals 12 residues. CDR1 is DFQATT and CDR2 is SNEGSKA in the germline V gene (reference sequence). The CDR3 loop is CSAPSGKEAQFF. CDR3 nucleotide sequence: TGCAGTGCTCCTTCAGGGAAGGAGGCTCAGTTTTTC.

The rearrangement uses TRBV15 and TRBJ2-7; a weak D match, TRBD2 (5 bases). This CDR3 is built from 13 residues. The V end was cut by 3 bases, the J end by 4 bases, with 10 bases between. Germline loops: CDR1 LNHNV, CDR2 YYDKDF (reference sequence). As DNA, the CDR3 is TGTGCCACCAGCAGGGACTTGCCGTACGAGCAGTACTTC. Its protein is CATSRDLPYEQYF. Combining the CDR3 with reference TRBV15 and TRBJ2-7 gives the whole variable domain DAMVIQNPRYQVTQFGKPVTLSCSQTLNHNVMYWYQQKSSQAPKLLFHYYDKDFNNEADTPDNFQSRRPNTSFCFLDIRSPGLGDTAMYLCATSRDLPYEQYFGPGTRLTVT.

About this clonotype itself: An end of the junction differs from the germline gene, which may be a read error. The rearrangement uses TRBV10-1 and TRBJ1-5; D remains unclear. The CDR3 extends over 13 amino acids. From germline, CDR1 is WNHNN and CDR2 SYGVQD (reference sequence). DNA for the CDR3: TGTGCCATCAGTGAGGCGTCAGATAAGCCCCAGCATTTT. It is translated as CAISEASDKPQHF.

DNA for the CDR3: TGTGCCACCAGTGGCCCTGGGAGGCTGTGCTCTGGAAACACCATATATTTT. Protein sequence: CATSGPGRLCSGNTIYF. The chain is built from TRBV24-1 and TRBJ1-3, with unresolved D. The CDR3 has 17 amino acids. Germline V gene sequence: CDR1 KGHDR, CDR2 SFDVKD. V lost 5 bases and J 0 bases, leaving 16 bases between the germline ends.

The rearrangement uses TRBV7-3 and TRBJ2-7; D tentatively fits TRBD1 or TRBD2 (5 bases each). CDR1 is SGHTA, CDR2 FQGTGA, per germline. The V and J ends lost 5 bases and 0 bases respectively, with 20 bases between them. The CDR3 has 17 residues. The CDR3 DNA reads TGTGCCAGCAGCCTGAACGCCGGGACCCCGAGCTCCTACGAGCAGTACTTC. This codes for CASSLNAGTPSSYEQYF.

V usage is TRBV20-1 and J usage is TRBJ1-4, with 9 bases aligning to TRBD1. The V gene's germline CDR1 is DFQATT and CDR2 SNEGSKA (reference sequence). The J segment lost 3 bases and the V segment lost 0 bases, leaving 2 bases of the junction unmatched. This CDR3 comprises 15 residues. CDR3 amino acids: CSARDGDRANEKLFF. CDR3 DNA sequence: TGCAGTGCTAGAGATGGGGACAGGGCTAATGAAAAACTGTTTTTT.

The chain has TRBV5-4 and TRBJ2-7; 9 nucleotides agree with TRBD1. Germline CDR1 and CDR2: SGHNT and YYREEE (reference sequence). This CDR3 region has 15 residues. V lost 4 bases to trimming and J lost 2 bases; unmatched junction nucleotides: 7. CDR3 loop: CASSERRDRAYEQYF. The DNA of the CDR3 is TGTGCCAGCAGCGAACGCCGGGACAGGGCCTACGAGCAGTACTTC.